This TCR beta chain was documented in a study of blood T cell repertoires in COVID-19. The overall study: T cells, B-cell-depleted T cells, or PBMCs provided the cDNA or gDNA that served as material.

Profiled with immunoSEQ multiplex PCR; TCRdb holds only in-frame clones, not every one. The repertoire holds approximately 330,000 clones, with about nine tenths as singletons. Germline-derived CDR1 and CDR2 are LNHDA and SQIVND (reference sequence). Trimming left V 3 bases short and J 3 bases short, with 8 bases between. The CDR3 loop spans 13 amino acids. The chain recombines TRBV19 with TRBJ1-2; D not certain. The receptor was derived from a man aged 30 to 39 with COVID-19, enrolled during active disease. Sequencing input: peripheral blood. CDR3 residues: CASSIGFYYGYTF. The CDR3 DNA sequence: TGTGCCAGTAGTATCGGGTTTTACTATGGCTACACCTTC. Variable domain in full (rest from reference TRBV19 and TRBJ1-2): DGGITQSPKYLFRKEGQNVTLSCEQNLNHDAMYWYRQDPGQGLRLIYYSQIVNDFQKGDIAEGYSVSREKKESFPLTVTSAQKNPTAFYLCASSIGFYYGYTFGSGTRLTVV.